This T cell receptor beta chain was sequenced for a study of technical replicates of blood from several donors. V shed 5 bases and J shed 1 base, with 14 bases lying between them. This CDR3 contains 15 residues. Germline CDR1 MNHEY, CDR2 SMNVEV (reference sequence). Profiled with immunoSEQ multiplex PCR; TCRdb holds only in-frame clones, not every one. This sample has about 100,000 clones; about 95% occur once, and the top ten carry roughly 0.3%. As to this clone: The same CDR3 can be traced to other DNA sequences in this sample.

The sequence was collected from a human donor in good health. The chain joins TRBV27 to TRBJ2-5, with unresolved D. Material: T cells isolated from PBMCs. CDR3 nucleotides: TGTGCCAGCAGTCCGGGTCCAGCCTTCCAAGAGACCCAGTACTTC. This encodes CASSPGPAFQETQYF.